A selection of T cell receptor beta chains follows, all from one sample in a study of T cells in Graves' hyperthyroidism and ophthalmopathy. Each CDR3 protein is one row after TCRdb ran MiXCR on the multiplex PCR reads. Of 300,000 to 400,000 distinct CDR3 sequences in the sample, roughly 13% are singletons; the top ten hold 9% to 9.5%. The sample taken for sequencing was blood. The source is a woman younger than 30 with Graves' hyperthyroidism. The CDR3 runs from the conserved cysteine through the conserved F or W. Fields, in order: D gene, V gene, J gene, clone size, CDR3 DNA, CDR3 protein. The D gene is left open where the match is weak. Expanded clones are given a class, and other clones once, few, many or no size at all.

NA	TRBV7-9	TRBJ1-2	many	TGTGCCAGCAGCTTCCAGAACTATGGCTACACCTTC	CASSFQNYGYTF
NA	TRBV29-1	TRBJ1-3	NA	TGCAGCGTTCTCAGAGGGGGAGGAAACACCATATATTTT	CSVLRGGGNTIYF
NA	TRBV19	TRBJ2-1	NA	TGTGCCAGTAGTATAGGTCGGACGCCCCAGATAAACTCCTACAATGAGCAGTTCTTC	CASSIGRTPQINSYNEQFF
NA	TRBV27	TRBJ1-4	many	TGTGCCAGCAGTACATGGAGCGCCGGTGAAAAACTGTTTTTT	CASSTWSAGEKLFF
NA	TRBV4-2	TRBJ2-3	many	TGTGCCAGCAGCCCCATAGGGGATACGCAGTATTTT	CASSPIGDTQYF
TRBD1	TRBV20-1	TRBJ2-5	NA	TGCAGTGTCCTCACCCGGGACAGGCAAGAGACCCAGTACTTC	CSVLTRDRQETQYF
NA	TRBV6-1	TRBJ1-1	many	TGTGCCAGCAGTGAAGCAACGGTGAGAACTGAAGCTTTCTTT	CASSEATVRTEAFF
TRBD1	TRBV5-5	TRBJ1-2	NA	TGTGCCAGCAGCGTACAGGGGGCAGGAGGGGTCTATGGCTACACCTTC	CASSVQGAGGVYGYTF
TRBD2	TRBV10-3	TRBJ2-1	many	TGTGCCACCTTTAGCGGGAGAACCTACAATGAGCAGTTCTTC	CATFSGRTYNEQFF
NA	TRBV28	TRBJ1-5	many	TGTGCCAGCAGTTCGAAGGCTTCCGGGACGGGTAGCAATCAGCCCCAGCATTTT	CASSSKASGTGSNQPQHF
TRBD2	TRBV7-3	TRBJ2-5	NA	TGTGCCAGCAGCTTTGGGACTAGCGGGACCCTATACCAAGAGACCCAGTACTTC	CASSFGTSGTLYQETQYF
TRBD1	TRBV14	TRBJ2-7	NA	TGTGCCAGCAGCCAAGGGGTCGGGACAGGGGACTTCTGCAGGGGTAGCGGATCCTACGAGCAGTACTTC	CASSQGVGTGDFCRGSGSYEQYF
NA	TRBV6-1	TRBJ2-6	many	TGTGCCAGCAGTGAATACCAGGGGCCCTCTGGGGCCAACGTCCTGACTTTC	CASSEYQGPSGANVLTF
NA	TRBV27	TRBJ2-7	many	TGTGCCAGCAGTATCAGGGGCGGAGAGCAGTACTTC	CASSIRGGEQYF
TRBD1	TRBV25-1	TRBJ1-1	NA	TGTGCCAGCAGTGAAGCCGGGACAGGGGGCGCTCGTAATGAAGCTTTCTTT	CASSEAGTGGARNEAFF
TRBD2	TRBV5-1	TRBJ2-5	many	TGCGCCAGCAGCGGCCTCCTAGCGGGAGGGGAGACCCAGTACTTC	CASSGLLAGGETQYF
NA	TRBV3-1	TRBJ2-3	many	TGTGCCAGCAGCCACCACAAAACCCCGGGGACGCAGTATTTT	CASSHHKTPGTQYF
NA	TRBV27	TRBJ2-3	many	TGTGCCAGCACCGAGTTAGGCACAGATACGCAGTATTTT	CASTELGTDTQYF
NA	TRBV28	TRBJ2-3	many	TGTGCCAGCTTGGGGGGAGGTAGGGGAGAAGATACGCAGTATTTT	CASLGGGRGEDTQYF
NA	TRBV7-2	TRBJ1-2	many	TGTGCCAGCAGCTCCCGGATGGGGTACCATGGCTACACCTTC	CASSSRMGYHGYTF
NA	TRBV15	TRBJ1-1	NA	TGTGCCACCAGCATTGGGCAGATTGAAGCTTTCTTT	CATSIGQIEAFF
TRBD1	TRBV6-1	TRBJ1-2	NA	TGTGCCAGCAGTTATTTGAGGGACAGTTACTATGGCTACACCTTC	CASSYLRDSYYGYTF
NA	TRBV20-1	TRBJ2-7	many	TGCAGTGCTAGTTTTCCGGGCCTTCCCTACGAGCAGTACTTC	CSASFPGLPYEQYF
NA	TRBV7-3	TRBJ1-1	few	TGTGCCAGCAGCTTAGATCCATACACTGAAGCTTTCTTT	CASSLDPYTEAFF
NA	TRBV11-2	TRBJ1-6	many	TGTGCCAGCAGCTTAGTGTCCTATAATTCACCCCTCCACTTT	CASSLVSYNSPLHF
TRBD1	TRBV2	TRBJ2-7	many	TGTGCCAGCAGCTACTCCGAGGCAGGGGGCTACGAGCAGTACTTC	CASSYSEAGGYEQYF
NA	TRBV20-1	TRBJ2-7	many	TGCAGTGCTAGACCCACAGGGCTCTTGGGGCAGTACTTC	CSARPTGLLGQYF
NA	TRBV28	TRBJ2-5	few	TGTGCCAGCAGTTTGCAACCGGGACATTGGGAAGAGACCCAGTACTTC	CASSLQPGHWEETQYF
NA	TRBV27	TRBJ1-2	many	TGTGCCAGCAGTCCGGGAGGGGTTAACTATGGCTACACCTTC	CASSPGGVNYGYTF
NA	TRBV7-3	TRBJ2-2	many	TGTGCCAGCAGCTTCGGCGGGGACACCGGGGAGCTGTTTTTT	CASSFGGDTGELFF
NA	TRBV4-2	TRBJ1-1	NA	TGTGCCAGCAGCCAAGATCTGGGGGGGACCTACACTGAAGCTTTCTTT	CASSQDLGGTYTEAFF
NA	TRBV5-1	TRBJ1-1	few	TGCGCCAGCGGCAGTCCGGAGGGTGGAACTGAAGCTTTCTTT	CASGSPEGGTEAFF
TRBD2	TRBV24-1	TRBJ2-5	many	TGTGCCACCAGTGAGGCGACCGGGACTACGGAGATTCCCCAGTACTTC	CATSEATGTTEIPQYF
TRBD2	TRBV24-1	TRBJ2-1	many	TGTGCCACCAGTGGGCTAGCGGGGCAATACAATGAGCAGTTCTTC	CATSGLAGQYNEQFF
NA	TRBV7-3	TRBJ2-1	many	TGTGCCAGCAGCTTAAATCCGAGCTCCTACAATGAGCAGTTCTTC	CASSLNPSSYNEQFF
NA	TRBV28	TRBJ1-4	many	TGTGCCAGCAGTTTAAGCTCTAACGGGGTCTCTAATGAAAAACTGTTTTTT	CASSLSSNGVSNEKLFF
NA	TRBV13	TRBJ1-5	many	TGTGCCAGGTTACTTAATCAGCCCCAGCATTTT	CARLLNQPQHF
TRBD1	TRBV6-1	TRBJ2-1	many	TGTGCCAGCAAGGGACAGGGTGCCTACAATGAGCAGTTCTTC	CASKGQGAYNEQFF
TRBD2	TRBV24-1	TRBJ2-1	many	TGTGCCACCAGTGATTTTGGGACTATCAATGAGCAGTTCTTC	CATSDFGTINEQFF
TRBD2	TRBV28	TRBJ2-3	NA	TGTGCCAGCAGTTTATGGGACGGGGTAGCGGGGGGCCTGGACAGCACAGATACGCAGTATTTT	CASSLWDGVAGGLDSTDTQYF
NA	TRBV5-8	TRBJ2-2	few	TGTGCCAGCAGTCGGGACGGCCGGTCCACCGGGGAGCTGTTTTTT	CASSRDGRSTGELFF
TRBD1	TRBV27	TRBJ1-4	once	TGTGCCAGCAGTTCGTCCCCCGGGACAGGGGGCAGAAGTTTTACTAATGAAAAACTGTTTTTT	CASSSSPGTGGRSFTNEKLFF
NA	TRBV7-2	TRBJ1-1	many	TGTGCCAGCAGCCCGGGACAACAGGGCCCCCGTAACACTGAAGCTTTCTTT	CASSPGQQGPRNTEAFF
NA	TRBV20-1	TRBJ2-1	NA	TGCAGTGCCCGCTTATCTTTGGATAATGAGCAGTTCTTC	CSARLSLDNEQFF
NA	TRBV5-1	TRBJ2-7	many	TGCGCCAGCAGCTTGGGGCAGGGACTCAACGAGCAGTACTTC	CASSLGQGLNEQYF
NA	TRBV10-3	TRBJ1-5	NA	TGTGCCATCAGTGAAACAGGGTTCCAGCCCCAGCATTTT	CAISETGFQPQHF
NA	TRBV7-6	TRBJ1-1	NA	TGTGCCAGCAGCCCTCAGTCGGTGAACACTGATGCTTTCTTT	CASSPQSVNTDAFF
NA	TRBV18	TRBJ1-2	NA	TGTGCCAGCTCACCACTGACCCCGGCTAGAGGGGCCTCTAACTATGGCTACACCTTC	CASSPLTPARGASNYGYTF
TRBD2	TRBV2	TRBJ2-7	many	TGTGCCAGCAGTGGGGGAGGGGCCTTTTTTTACGAGCAGTACTTC	CASSGGGAFFYEQYF
NA	TRBV27	TRBJ2-5	many	TGTGCCAGCAGTTTGAGTAGCGGATACCAAGAGACCCAGTACTTC	CASSLSSGYQETQYF
NA	TRBV6-1	TRBJ1-5	many	TGTGCCAGCAGGACCCTTATAGGCGGGATGTACGGCCCCCAGCATTTT	CASRTLIGGMYGPQHF
NA	TRBV10-3	TRBJ2-5	NA	TGTGCCATCAGTGAGTCTACCGAGACCCAGTACTTC	CAISESTETQYF
NA	TRBV7-2	TRBJ2-1	many	TGTGCCAGCAGGGGGGGCGTGAACTACAATGAGCAGTTCTTC	CASRGGVNYNEQFF
NA	TRBV7-9	TRBJ1-1	many	TGTGCCAGCAGCTTACCTGGCTACGGGAACACTGAAGCTTTCTTT	CASSLPGYGNTEAFF
NA	TRBV5-1	TRBJ1-1	many	TGCGCCAGCGGTAGCAGGGGCCCGAACACTGAAGCTTTCTTT	CASGSRGPNTEAFF
TRBD2	TRBV4-1	TRBJ2-7	NA	TGCGCCAGCAGCCAGTCAAGGACTAGCGGGAACTACGAGCAGTACTTC	CASSQSRTSGNYEQYF
TRBD2	TRBV27	TRBJ2-3	many	TGTGCCAGCAGTTTGTTGGCGGGGGGCGCCAAAGATACGCAGTATTTT	CASSLLAGGAKDTQYF